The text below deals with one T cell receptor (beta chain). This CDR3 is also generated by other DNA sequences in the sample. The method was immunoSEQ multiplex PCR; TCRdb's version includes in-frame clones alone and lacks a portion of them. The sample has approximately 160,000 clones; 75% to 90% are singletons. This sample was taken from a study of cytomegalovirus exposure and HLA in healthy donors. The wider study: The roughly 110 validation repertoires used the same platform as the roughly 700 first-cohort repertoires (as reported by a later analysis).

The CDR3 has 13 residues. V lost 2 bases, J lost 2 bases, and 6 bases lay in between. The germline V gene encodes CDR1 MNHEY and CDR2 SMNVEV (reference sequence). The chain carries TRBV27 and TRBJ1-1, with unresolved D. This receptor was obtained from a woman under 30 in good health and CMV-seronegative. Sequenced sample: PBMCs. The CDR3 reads CASSLSLNTEAFF. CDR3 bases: TGTGCCAGCAGTTTAAGTCTAAACACTGAAGCTTTCTTT.